Given below is one T cell receptor beta chain in context. Antigen unknown. This CDR3 spans 12 amino acids. Trimming took 3 bases from V and 0 from J, leaving 0 bases between them. From germline, CDR1 is LGHDT and CDR2 YNNKEL (reference sequence). This entry belongs to a study of T cell responses to AZD1222 COVID-19 vaccine. Study-level findings and limits: Sampling that yielded the repertoires occurred only after the peak T cell response.

Assay used: immunoSEQ multiplex PCR; TCRdb lists only in-frame clones, some missing. The data show about 110,000 clones, around nine tenths seen once. The material was peripheral blood, obtained 28 days after the second AZD1222 dose. The receptor comes from an adult who received the AZD1222 COVID-19 vaccine. V gene TRBV3-1 (or the pseudogene TRBV3-2) combines with J gene TRBJ2-1; D gene ambiguous. Written as DNA, the CDR3 is TGTGCCAGCAGCCACTCCTACAATGAGCAGTTCTTC. This encodes CASSHSYNEQFF.